This T cell receptor beta chain was recovered during a study of shared clonotypes between healthy human individuals. Donors, healthy HIV-negative adults, lacked recent acute infections or vaccinations. Authors' processing steps: Quality scores were absent from the junction-only immunoSEQ sequences, so filtering differed. Sequencing was performed with immunoSEQ multiplex PCR; in TCRdb, only in-frame clones are kept and a portion is missing. D and trimming come from the DNA, and the V and J calls and clone size come from that table. The sample yields approximately 1.4 million clones, about 98% seen once. As to this clone: Its antigen is not known.

This CDR3 comprises 15 residues. Trimming took 6 bases from V and 5 from J; bases not matched to a gene: 8. Germline lookup yields CDR1 MNHNS and CDR2 SASEGT. Points from the study as a whole: Naive CD4 clonotypes were shared across a handful of donors at roughly 5.5%.

This TCR derives from a young man in good health. The chain joins TRBV6-1 to TRBJ2-2; the match to TRBD1 covers 8 bases. The sequenced sample consisted of naive CD4+ T cells sorted from blood. Subset described: CD45RA+ positively selected. The CDR3, as DNA: TGTGCCAGCAGATCCCGGGACAGGATTACCGGGGAGCTGTTTTTT. It specifies CASRSRDRITGELFF.